This T cell receptor beta chain appears in the sequencing data of a study of T-cell reconstitution after alpha-beta-depleted transplantation in children. Trimming pared 0 bases from V and 2 bases from J, leaving 21 bases between. Germline loops: CDR1 LNHNV, CDR2 YYDKDF (reference sequence). The length of the CDR3 is 19 residues. Study outcomes and limitations: Reportedly, roughly two months post-transplant, alpha-beta T cells arose from several hundred expanded graft clones. Counts and diversity of T cells one year after transplant came mostly from newly produced T cells. Surviving recipient T cells and thymic progenitors accounted for the high day-60 TCRbeta diversity observed in some patients.

This clonotype was found a few times. The antigen is undetermined. Unique molecular identifiers were incorporated when the TCRbeta library was constructed. MiXCR was run by TCRdb on the PCR reads, yielding one entry per CDR3 protein. The sample has about 870,000 distinct CDR3 sequences; approximately 15% are singletons. The V call is TRBV15, the J call TRBJ2-3, with a weak D call TRBD2 (5 bases). Source: PBMCs, mostly from graft donor cells, taken 360 days after TCRalphabeta/CD19-depleted stem cell transplant. The TCR comes from a male patient aged 10 to 17 who had a stem cell transplant for acute lymphoblastic leukemia, so the T cells may come from the graft donor. DNA for the CDR3: TGTGCCACCAGCAGAGATCCCACTCTGAAGGACTGGATCACAGATACGCAGTATTTT. Translated: CATSRDPTLKDWITDTQYF.